The following is a TCR beta chain sequence with its context. The source of the sample is a study of blood T cell repertoires in COVID-19. Across the whole study: From T cells, B-cell-depleted T cells, or PBMCs came the material, which was cDNA or gDNA.

The CDR3 runs 14 residues. Per the germline V gene, CDR1 is MNHEY and CDR2 is SVGEGT. V lost 6 bases, J lost 4 bases, and 15 bases lay in between. The table came from immunoSEQ multiplex PCR; TCRdb's copy has only in-frame clones and leaves some out. The table includes roughly 250,000 clones, approximately 90% detected once. The study drew participants aged about 18 to 89 years from 20 to 30 US areas. This chain joins TRBV6-2 or TRBV6-3 and TRBJ1-1; weak D call: TRBD1 (5 bases). The source material was PBMCs or T cells enriched from blood (not recorded which). This TCR was recovered from a woman aged 18-29 years who had recovered from COVID-19. The CDR3 region is CASSPPPGGTEAFF. CDR3 coding DNA: TGTGCCAGCAGCCCGCCCCCCGGGGGCACTGAAGCTTTCTTT.